The present T cell receptor beta chain was sequenced within a study of immune heterogeneity within non-small cell lung tumors listed by TCRdb under 2018. For the study in its entirety: By histology, the tumors included some ten non-squamous carcinomas, a few squamous cell carcinomas and 1 tumor not otherwise specified. Whole-exome sequencing, RNA-seq and TCR beta repertoire sequencing were combined for multiple spatially distinct regions from each NSCLC tumor so that intratumoral immune heterogeneity could be examined. For mutant peptides 8 to 11 amino acids long, netMHCpan-3.0 predicted neoantigen binding to the HLA alleles of each patient. TCR repertoire analysis included 57 tumor loci from about 16 patients, whereas transcriptome data included only about 45 loci from 12 patients. The full study reports these points: High-frequency TCR beta clonotypes were largely distinct between individual patients. Identical dominant CDR3B clonotypes recurred across loci within a patient, yet different tumor locations also harbored unique high-frequency clones. Local T-cell repertoire clonality showed a statistically significant but moderate positive correlation with local tumor mutational burden (R about 0.31).

Details on this clonotype: Its antigen remains unidentified. Base-call qualities are not available, and no considerably larger clone is one nucleotide away.

At the junction V is shortened by 4 bases and J by 7 bases, with 15 bases in between. The germline V gene (reference sequence) yields MNHEY for CDR1 and SMNVEV for CDR2. Taken from cysteine to phenylalanine, the CDR3 has 14 residues. CDR3 DNA is the only sequence kept; it has 42 bases, read in frame from the first base. Genomic DNA extracted from bulk tumor tissue served as TCR template, with approximately 590 ng gDNA amplified per sample. During surgery, several biopsies were collected from each primary tumor and placed as far from one another as possible within the tumor mass. The study cohort was described as untreated, and patients were newly diagnosed NSCLC cases undergoing curative surgery. Donors were over 13 newly diagnosed non-small cell lung cancer patients undergoing surgery with curative intent. A couple of independent pathologists reviewed the resected tumor masses. Only high-quality DNA and RNA samples were carried forward to sequencing.

The TCR beta CDR3 region was amplified with a multiplex PCR system whose first round ran for 10 cycles using 32 V-gene forward primers and 13 J-gene reverse primers. A QIAGEN Multiplex PCR Kit was used for first-round PCR, and the primer sequences were filed in Chinese patent CN105087789A. Illumina universal primers were attached in a second round of PCR run with the Phusion High-Fidelity PCR Kit. Paired-end sequencing of TCR libraries was carried out on the Illumina HiSeq X Ten platform at a read length of 151 bp. In the original analysis: Cutadapt was used to discard reads without multiplex PCR primers, PEAR merged the read pairs, and MiXCR with default settings called the CDR3 regions. Shannon entropy measured repertoire diversity, and clonality was calculated as one minus the Shannon entropy divided by the ln of the count of productive unique sequences. A clonotype counted as a dominant or high-frequency T-cell clone when its frequency was 0.5% or higher. The public sequencing data were trimmed at Q25 with fastp and processed into clonotypes with MiXCR by TCRdb, which kept only in-frame beta chains. When rows share a CDR3 protein, they turn into one entry using the most common DNA and genes. None of the V and J calls come from the authors' own analysis; TCRdb made them. For this sample there are roughly 3,000 distinct CDR3 sequences; 50% to 65% appear just once. Approximately 11% of the sample goes to the ten largest clones.

Recombination connected TRBV27 to TRBJ2-3, and TRBD1 may be the D gene, going by 6 matching bases. The TCR was taken from an older man with non-small cell lung cancer. The sample comprised lung tumor tissue. The nucleotide sequence reads TGTGCCAGCAGTTCACTCCTCCAGGGGTATACGCAGTATTTT. Translated, this gives CASSSLLQGYTQYF.